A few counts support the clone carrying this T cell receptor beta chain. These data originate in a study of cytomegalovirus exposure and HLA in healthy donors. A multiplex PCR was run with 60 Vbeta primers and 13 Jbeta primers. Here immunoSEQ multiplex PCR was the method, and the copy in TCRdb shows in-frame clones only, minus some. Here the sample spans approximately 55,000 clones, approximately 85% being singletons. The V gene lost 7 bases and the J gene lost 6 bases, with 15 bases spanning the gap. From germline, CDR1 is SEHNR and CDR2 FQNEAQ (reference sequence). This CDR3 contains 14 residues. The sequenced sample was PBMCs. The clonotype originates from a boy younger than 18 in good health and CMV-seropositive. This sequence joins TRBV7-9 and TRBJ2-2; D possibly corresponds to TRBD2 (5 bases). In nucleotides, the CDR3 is TGTGCCAGCATTTCTAGCAGTCAGCCCGGGGAGCTGTTTTTT. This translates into CASISSSQPGELFF.